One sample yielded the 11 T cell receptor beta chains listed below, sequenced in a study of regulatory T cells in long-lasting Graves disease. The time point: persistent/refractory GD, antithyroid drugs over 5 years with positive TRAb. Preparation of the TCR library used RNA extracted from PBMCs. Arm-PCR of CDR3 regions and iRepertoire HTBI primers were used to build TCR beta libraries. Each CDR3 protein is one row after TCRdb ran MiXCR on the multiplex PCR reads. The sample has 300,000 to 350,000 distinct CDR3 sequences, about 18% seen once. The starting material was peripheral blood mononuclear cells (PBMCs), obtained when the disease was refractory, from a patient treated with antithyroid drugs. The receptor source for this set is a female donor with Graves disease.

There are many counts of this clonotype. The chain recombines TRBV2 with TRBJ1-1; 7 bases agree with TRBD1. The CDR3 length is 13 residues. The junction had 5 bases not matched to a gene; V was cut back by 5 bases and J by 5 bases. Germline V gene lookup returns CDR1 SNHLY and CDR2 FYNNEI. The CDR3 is CASSLQGLTEAFF. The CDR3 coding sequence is TGTGCCAGCAGTCTACAGGGGTTGACTGAAGCTTTCTTT.

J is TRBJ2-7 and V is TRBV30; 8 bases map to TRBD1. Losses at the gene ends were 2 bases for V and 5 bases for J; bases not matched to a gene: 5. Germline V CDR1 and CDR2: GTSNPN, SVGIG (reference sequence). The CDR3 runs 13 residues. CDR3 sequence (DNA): TGTGCCTGGAGTACAGGGGGAGGAGACGAGCAGTACTTC. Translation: CAWSTGGGDEQYF.

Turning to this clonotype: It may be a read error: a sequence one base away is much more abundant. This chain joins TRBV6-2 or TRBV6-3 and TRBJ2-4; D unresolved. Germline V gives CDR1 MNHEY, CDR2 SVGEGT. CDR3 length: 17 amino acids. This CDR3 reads CASSPPRTVIAENIQYF. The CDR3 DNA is TGTGCCAGCAGTCCACCAAGAACCGTAATAGCCGAAAACATTCAGTACTTC.

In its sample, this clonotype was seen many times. The CDR3 protein is CATSSGGYGYTF. For the CDR3, the DNA is TGTGCCACCAGTTCGGGGGGCTATGGCTACACCTTC. J is TRBJ1-2 and V is TRBV24-1; possible D gene TRBD1, 5 bases. V was pared by 6 bases and J by 4 bases, with 8 bases between. The CDR3 consists of 12 residues. Germline-derived CDR1 and CDR2 are KGHDR and SFDVKD.

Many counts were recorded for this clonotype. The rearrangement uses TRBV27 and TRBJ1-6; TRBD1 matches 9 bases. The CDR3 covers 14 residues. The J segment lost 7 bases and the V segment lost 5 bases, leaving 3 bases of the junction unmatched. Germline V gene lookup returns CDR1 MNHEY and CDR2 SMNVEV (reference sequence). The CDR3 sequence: CASSPTGGNSPLHF. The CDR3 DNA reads TGTGCCAGCAGTCCGACAGGGGGGAATTCACCCCTCCACTTT.

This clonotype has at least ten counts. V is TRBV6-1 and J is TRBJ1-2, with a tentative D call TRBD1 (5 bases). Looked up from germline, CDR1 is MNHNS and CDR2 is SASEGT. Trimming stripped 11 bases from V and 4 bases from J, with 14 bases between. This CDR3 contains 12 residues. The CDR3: CAVPPGAYGYTF. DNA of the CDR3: TGTGCCGTGCCACCCGGGGCCTATGGCTACACCTTC.

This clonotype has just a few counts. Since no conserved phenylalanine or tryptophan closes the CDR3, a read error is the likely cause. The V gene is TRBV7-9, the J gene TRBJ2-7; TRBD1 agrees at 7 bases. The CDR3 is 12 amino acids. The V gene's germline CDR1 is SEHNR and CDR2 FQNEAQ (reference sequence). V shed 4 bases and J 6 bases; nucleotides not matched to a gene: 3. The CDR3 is CASSSSGGEQYL. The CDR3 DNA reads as TGTGCCAGCAGCTCCTCAGGGGGCGAGCAGTACCTC.

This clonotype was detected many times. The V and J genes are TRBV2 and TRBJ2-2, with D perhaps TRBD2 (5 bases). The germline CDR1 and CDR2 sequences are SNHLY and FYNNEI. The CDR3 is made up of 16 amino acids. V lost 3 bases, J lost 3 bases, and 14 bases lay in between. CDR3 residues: CASSDRTSGYTGELFF. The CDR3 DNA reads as TGTGCCAGCAGTGACCGTACTAGTGGGTACACCGGGGAGCTGTTTTTT.

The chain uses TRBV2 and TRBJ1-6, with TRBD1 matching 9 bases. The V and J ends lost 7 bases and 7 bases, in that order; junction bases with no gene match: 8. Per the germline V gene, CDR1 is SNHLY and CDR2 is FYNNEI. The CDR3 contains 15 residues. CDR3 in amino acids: CASNIGTGQNSPLHF. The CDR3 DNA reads TGTGCCAGCAACATAGGGACAGGGCAAAATTCACCCCTCCACTTT.

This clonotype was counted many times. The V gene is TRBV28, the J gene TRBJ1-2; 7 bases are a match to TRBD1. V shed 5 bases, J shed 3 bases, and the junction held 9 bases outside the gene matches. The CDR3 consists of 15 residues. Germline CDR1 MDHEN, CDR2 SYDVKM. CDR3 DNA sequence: TGTGCCAGCAGTCCCCCGACAGGGTGGGACTATGGCTACACCTTC. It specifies CASSPPTGWDYGYTF.

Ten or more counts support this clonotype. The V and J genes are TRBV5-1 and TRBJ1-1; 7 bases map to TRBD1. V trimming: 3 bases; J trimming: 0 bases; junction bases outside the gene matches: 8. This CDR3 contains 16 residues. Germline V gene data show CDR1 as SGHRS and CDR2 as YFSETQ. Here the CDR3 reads CASSSRGSRMNTEAFF. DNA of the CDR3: TGCGCCAGCAGCTCCAGGGGGTCCCGCATGAACACTGAAGCTTTCTTT. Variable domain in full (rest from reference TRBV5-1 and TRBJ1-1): KAGVTQTPRYLIKTRGQQVTLSCSPISGHRSVSWYQQTPGQGLQFLFEYFSETQRNKGNFPGRFSGRQFSNSRSEMNVSTLELGDSALYLCASSSRGSRMNTEAFFGQGTRLTVV.